One and the same sample provided the 5 T cell receptor beta chains below, sequenced in a study of blood T cell repertoires in COVID-19. Measured with immunoSEQ multiplex PCR; TCRdb has only the in-frame clones, and not every one. The data show roughly 200,000 clones, with 88% seen just once and 1.6% held by the top ten. The sample taken for sequencing was peripheral blood. Receptor source: a man in his late teens or twenties with active or convalescent COVID-19.

This chain uses TRBV6-2 or TRBV6-3 with TRBJ2-2; 9 nucleotides line up with TRBD2. Germline CDR1 is MNHEY and CDR2 is SVGEGT. V was clipped by 4 bases and J by 5 bases; unmatched bases: 11. CDR3 length equals 17 residues. CDR3 coding DNA: TGTGCCAGCAGTTTCCAGCGGGGGGAAGCTTGGACCGGGGAGCTGTTTTTT. Translating gives CASSFQRGEAWTGELFF.

The chain carries TRBV11-2 and TRBJ1-2; possible D gene TRBD1, 5 bases. Trimming cost V 5 bases and J 4 bases, with 11 bases left between them. Germline CDR1 is SGHAT and CDR2 is FQNNGV. The CDR3 has 13 amino acids. The CDR3 region is CASSLTGGYGYTF. The DNA for the CDR3 is TGTGCCAGCAGCCTGACGGGGGGCTATGGCTACACCTTC.

The chain couples TRBV30 to TRBJ1-5; 8 bases agree with TRBD1. The CDR3 runs 15 residues. Germline loops: CDR1 GTSNPN, CDR2 SVGIG (reference sequence). Unmatched junction bases numbered 7, after V lost 1 base and J lost 5 bases. CDR3 in DNA: TGTGCCTGGAGTGGGGGGACAGGTTACTATCAGCCCCAGCATTTT. It codes for CAWSGGTGYYQPQHF.

This clone was observed once. The chain uses TRBV2 and TRBJ1-4; D not resolved. CDR3 length: 17 amino acids. V lost 2 bases to trimming and J lost 6 bases, with 19 bases between them. From germline, CDR1 is SNHLY and CDR2 FYNNEI. The CDR3 nucleotides read TGTGCCAGCAGTGAATCGGATGGGGTAGAGGGAGATGAAAAACTGTTTTTT. Translating it yields CASSESDGVEGDEKLFF.

V is TRBV2 and J is TRBJ1-6, with TRBD1 as a possible D gene (6 bases). Germline V gene sequence: CDR1 SNHLY, CDR2 FYNNEI. CDR3 length equals 17 residues. V lost 0 bases and J 6 bases, leaving 15 bases between the germline ends. CDR3 loop: CASSEAHQGRVNSPLHF. CDR3 bases: TGTGCCAGCAGTGAAGCGCATCAGGGGCGGGTTAATTCACCCCTCCACTTT.